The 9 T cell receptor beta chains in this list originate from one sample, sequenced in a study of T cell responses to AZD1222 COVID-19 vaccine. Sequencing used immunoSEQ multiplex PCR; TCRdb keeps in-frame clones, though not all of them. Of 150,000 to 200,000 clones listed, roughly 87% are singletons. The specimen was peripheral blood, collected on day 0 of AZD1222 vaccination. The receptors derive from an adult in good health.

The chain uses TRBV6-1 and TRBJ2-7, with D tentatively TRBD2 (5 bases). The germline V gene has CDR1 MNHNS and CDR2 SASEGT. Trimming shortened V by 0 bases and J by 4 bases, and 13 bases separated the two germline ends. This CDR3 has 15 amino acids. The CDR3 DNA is TGTGCCAGCAGTGAAGCTCTAGCCCAACCGTACGAGCAGTACTTC. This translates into CASSEALAQPYEQYF.

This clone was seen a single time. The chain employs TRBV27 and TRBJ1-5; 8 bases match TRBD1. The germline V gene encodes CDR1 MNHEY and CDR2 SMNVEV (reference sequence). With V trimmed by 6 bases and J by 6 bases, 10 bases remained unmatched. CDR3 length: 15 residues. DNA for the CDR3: TGTGCCAGCAGCGCCTTTACGACAGGGGTTCAGCCCCAGCATTTT. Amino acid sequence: CASSAFTTGVQPQHF.

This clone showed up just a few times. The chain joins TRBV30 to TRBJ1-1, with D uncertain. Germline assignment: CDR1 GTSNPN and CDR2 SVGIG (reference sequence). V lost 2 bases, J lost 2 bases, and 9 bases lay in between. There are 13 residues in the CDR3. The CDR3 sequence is CAWSSRPNTEAFF. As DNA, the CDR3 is TGTGCCTGGAGTTCGCGCCCAAACACTGAAGCTTTCTTT. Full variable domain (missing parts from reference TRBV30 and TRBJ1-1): SQTIHQWPATLVQPVGSPLSLECTVEGTSNPNLYWYRQAAGRGLQLLFYSVGIGQISSEVPQNLSASRPQDRQFILSSKKLLLSDSGFYLCAWSSRPNTEAFFGQGTRLTVV.

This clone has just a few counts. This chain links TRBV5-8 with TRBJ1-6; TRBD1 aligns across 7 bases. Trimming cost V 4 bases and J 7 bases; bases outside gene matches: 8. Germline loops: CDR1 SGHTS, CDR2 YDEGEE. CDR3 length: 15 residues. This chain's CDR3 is CASSQLDRANSPLHF. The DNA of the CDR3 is TGTGCCAGCAGCCAGCTTGACAGGGCGAATTCACCCCTCCACTTT.

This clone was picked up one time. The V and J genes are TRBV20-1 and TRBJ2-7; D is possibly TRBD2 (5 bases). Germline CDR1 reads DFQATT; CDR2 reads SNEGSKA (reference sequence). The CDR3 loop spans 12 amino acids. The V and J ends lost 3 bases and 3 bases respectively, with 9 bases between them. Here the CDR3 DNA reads TGCAGTGCTAGTTTCCGGGACTACGAGCAGTACTTC. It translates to CSASFRDYEQYF.

In DNA form, the CDR3 reads TGTGCCAGCAGAGGACTAGCGGGAACCCACGAGCAGTACTTC. Protein: CASRGLAGTHEQYF. The J gene is TRBJ2-7, the V gene TRBV28; 12 nucleotides agree with TRBD2. Germline V gene data show CDR1 as MDHEN and CDR2 as SYDVKM. The CDR3 extends over 14 amino acids. V was clipped by 6 bases and J by 5 bases; unmatched bases: 5.

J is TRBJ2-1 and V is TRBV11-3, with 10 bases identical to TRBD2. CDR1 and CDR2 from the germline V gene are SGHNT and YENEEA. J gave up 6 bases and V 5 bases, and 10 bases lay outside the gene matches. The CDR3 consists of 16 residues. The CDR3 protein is CASSSPGLASANEQFF. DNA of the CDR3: TGTGCCAGCAGCAGCCCGGGACTAGCGTCAGCCAATGAGCAGTTCTTC. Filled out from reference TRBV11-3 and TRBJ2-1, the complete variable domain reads EAGVVQSPRYKIIEKKQPVAFWCNPISGHNTLYWYLQNLGQGPELLIRYENEEAVDDSQLPKDRFSAERLKGVDSTLKIQPAELGDSAVYLCASSSPGLASANEQFFGPGTRLTVL.

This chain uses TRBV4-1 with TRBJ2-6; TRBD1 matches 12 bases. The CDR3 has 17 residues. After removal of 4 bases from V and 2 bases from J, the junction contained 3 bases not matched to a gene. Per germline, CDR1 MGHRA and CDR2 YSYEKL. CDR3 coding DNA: TGCGCCAGCAGCCGGGACAGGGGGCGCGCTGGGGCCAACGTCCTGACTTTC. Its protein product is CASSRDRGRAGANVLTF.

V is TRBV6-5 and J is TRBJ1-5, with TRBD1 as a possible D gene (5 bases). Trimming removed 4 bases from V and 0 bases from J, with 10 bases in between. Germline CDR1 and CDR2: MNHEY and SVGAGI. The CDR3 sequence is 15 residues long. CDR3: CASSSGGLSNQPQHF. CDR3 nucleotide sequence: TGTGCCAGCAGTTCGGGGGGACTTAGCAATCAGCCCCAGCATTTT.